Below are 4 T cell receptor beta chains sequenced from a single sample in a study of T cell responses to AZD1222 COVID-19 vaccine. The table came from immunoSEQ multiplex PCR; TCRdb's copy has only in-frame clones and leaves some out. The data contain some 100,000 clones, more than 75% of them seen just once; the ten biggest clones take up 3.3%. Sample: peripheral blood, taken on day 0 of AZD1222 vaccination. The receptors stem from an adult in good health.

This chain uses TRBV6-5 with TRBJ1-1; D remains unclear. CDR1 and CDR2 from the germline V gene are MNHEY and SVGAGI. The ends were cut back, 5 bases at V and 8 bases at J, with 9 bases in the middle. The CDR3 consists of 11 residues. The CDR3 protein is CASSTLGEAFF. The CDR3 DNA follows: TGTGCCAGCAGTACTTTGGGAGAAGCTTTCTTT.

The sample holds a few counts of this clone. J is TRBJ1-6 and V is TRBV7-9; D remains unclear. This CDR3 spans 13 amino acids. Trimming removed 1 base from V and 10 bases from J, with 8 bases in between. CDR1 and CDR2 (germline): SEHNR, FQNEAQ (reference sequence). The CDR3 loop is CASSLELGSPLHF. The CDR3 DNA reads TGTGCCAGCAGCTTAGAATTGGGGTCACCCCTCCACTTT.

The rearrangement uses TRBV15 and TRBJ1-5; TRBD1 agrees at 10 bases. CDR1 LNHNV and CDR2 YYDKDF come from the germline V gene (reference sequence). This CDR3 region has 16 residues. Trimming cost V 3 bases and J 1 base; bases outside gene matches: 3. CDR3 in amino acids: CATSRTGGRSNQPQHF. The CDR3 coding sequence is TGTGCCACCAGCAGGACAGGGGGCAGGAGCAATCAGCCCCAGCATTTT. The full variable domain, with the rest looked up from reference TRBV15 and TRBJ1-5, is DAMVIQNPRYQVTQFGKPVTLSCSQTLNHNVMYWYQQKSSQAPKLLFHYYDKDFNNEADTPDNFQSRRPNTSFCFLDIRSPGLGDTAMYLCATSRTGGRSNQPQHFGDGTRLSIL.

Here the CDR3 DNA reads TGTGCCAGTACGAATAGCCCCTCCGGGAGGCCCCAGCATTTT. This codes for CASTNSPSGRPQHF. V is TRBV19 and J is TRBJ1-5; D ambiguous. Between the trimmed V and J ends, which lost 7 bases and 9 bases, there was a span of 19 bases. The CDR3 covers 14 residues. Germline V gives CDR1 LNHDA, CDR2 SQIVND (reference sequence).